One and the same sample provided the 25 T cell receptor beta chains below, sequenced in a study of blood T cell repertoires in COVID-19. Profiling relied on immunoSEQ multiplex PCR, and the TCRdb table lists in-frame clones only, not all of them. Seen here are 170,000 or so clones, roughly nine tenths observed once, and the top ten hold 1.5% to 2%. The sample was peripheral blood. These receptors were collected from a man younger than 35 who had recovered from COVID-19.

The genes are TRBV5-4 and TRBJ1-1; TRBD1 aligns across 7 bases. The CDR3 sequence is 15 residues long. V shed 0 bases and J 1 base; nucleotides not matched to a gene: 3. Germline V gene data show CDR1 as SGHNT and CDR2 as YYREEE (reference sequence). CDR3 sequence reads: CASSLGDSWNTEAFF. CDR3 in DNA: TGTGCCAGCAGCTTGGGGGACAGTTGGAACACTGAAGCTTTCTTT.

In this sample, this clone turned up a few times. The chain uses TRBV6-1 and TRBJ1-2, with D perhaps matching TRBD1 (5 bases). The germline V and J ends were trimmed by 2 bases and 8 bases, with 9 bases remaining between them. CDR1 and CDR2 (germline): MNHNS, SASEGT. CDR3 length: 12 residues. In DNA, the CDR3 is TGTGCCAGCAGTGAACGAGGACACGGCTACACCTTC. Translated, it gives CASSERGHGYTF.

The V call is TRBV18, the J call TRBJ2-5; TRBD2 agrees at 9 bases. There are 16 residues in the CDR3. Per the germline V gene, CDR1 is KGHSH and CDR2 is LQKENI. After removal of 2 bases from V and 10 bases from J, the junction contained 14 bases not matched to a gene. In DNA, the CDR3 is TGTGCCAGCTCACCAAGTTTACAGCGGGAGGCGATTAGCCAGTACTTC. Translating gives CASSPSLQREAISQYF.

This chain links TRBV10-3 with TRBJ2-3; 10 bases are shared with TRBD2. V lost 6 bases to trimming and J lost 1 base; unmatched junction nucleotides: 4. Germline loops: CDR1 ENHRY, CDR2 SYGVKD. The CDR3 has 15 residues. In DNA, the CDR3 is TGTGCCATCAGGAACCTAGCGGGGGGCACAGATACGCAGTATTTT. Translating it yields CAIRNLAGGTDTQYF.

The chain joins TRBV2 to TRBJ2-7; 10 bases agree with TRBD2. V shed 6 bases, J shed 3 bases, and the junction held 11 bases outside the gene matches. This CDR3 is built from 16 residues. The germline V gene has CDR1 SNHLY and CDR2 FYNNEI. The CDR3 DNA sequence: TGTGCCAGCAGAGATGTCCTAGCGGGGGATTACTACGAGCAGTACTTC. As protein: CASRDVLAGDYYEQYF.

This chain uses TRBV29-1 with TRBJ2-4; perhaps TRBD2 as D (7 bases). Germline V lookup: CDR1 SQVTM, CDR2 ANQGSEA. The V and J ends lost 7 bases and 9 bases respectively, with 22 bases between them. The CDR3 is 14 residues long. Here the CDR3 reads CSAAGEGGGSIQYF. In DNA form, the CDR3 reads TGCAGCGCCGCGGGGGAGGGGGGAGGCAGCATTCAGTACTTC. Full variable domain (outside the CDR3, taken from reference TRBV29-1 and TRBJ2-4): SAVISQKPSRDICQRGTSLTIQCQVDSQVTMMFWYRQQPGQSLTLIATANQGSEATYESGFVIDKFPISRPNLTFSTLTVSNMSPEDSSIYLCSAAGEGGGSIQYFGAGTRLSVL.

The chain is built from TRBV6-5 and TRBJ1-1; D might be TRBD1 (5 bases). The CDR3 has 12 residues. V lost 8 bases to trimming and J lost 8 bases, with 15 bases between them. Germline-derived CDR1 and CDR2 are MNHEY and SVGAGI. Here the CDR3 reads CASSVAGTEAFF. CDR3 coding DNA: TGTGCCAGCTCCGTAGCGGGGACGGAAGCTTTCTTT.

V is TRBV5-4 and J is TRBJ2-2; a possible D gene is TRBD1 (5 bases). Trimming cost V 0 bases and J 5 bases, with 20 bases left between them. Germline V gene lookup returns CDR1 SGHNT and CDR2 YYREEE (reference sequence). This CDR3 spans 18 amino acids. The CDR3 loop is CASSLGWQGIVGTGELFF. In DNA, the CDR3 is TGTGCCAGCAGCTTGGGCTGGCAGGGCATCGTCGGGACCGGGGAGCTGTTTTTT.

V gene TRBV6-5 combines with J gene TRBJ1-1; D is ambiguous. The CDR3 runs 14 residues. Germline CDR1 MNHEY, CDR2 SVGAGI. Trimming cost V 2 bases and J 4 bases, with 11 bases left between them. CDR3 DNA sequence: TGTGCCAGCAGTTACGGAGTCGTTCGCACTGAAGCTTTCTTT. This codes for CASSYGVVRTEAFF.

The rearrangement uses TRBV3-1 (or the pseudogene TRBV3-2) and TRBJ2-7, with 7 bases lining up with TRBD2. The CDR3 contains 18 residues. Losses at the gene ends were 5 bases for V and 0 bases for J; bases not matched to a gene: 16. In germline, CDR1 is LGHDT, CDR2 YNNKEL (reference sequence). The CDR3 DNA is TGTGCCAGCAGCGCGCTGTTCCCTGCGGGGGAGAGCTCCTACGAGCAGTACTTC. Amino acid sequence: CASSALFPAGESSYEQYF.

The chain combines TRBV2 with TRBJ2-2; 10 nucleotides align to TRBD2. The germline CDR1 and CDR2 sequences are SNHLY and FYNNEI. V shed 5 bases and J 5 bases; nucleotides not matched to a gene: 5. CDR3 size: 15 residues. The CDR3 reads CASSTSGAGTGELFF. DNA of the CDR3: TGTGCCAGCAGTACTAGCGGGGCGGGGACCGGGGAGCTGTTTTTT.

The chain combines TRBV6-5 with TRBJ1-2; tentatively, D is TRBD1 (6 bases). This CDR3 comprises 14 residues. V was shortened by 6 bases and J by 0 bases, with 11 bases between the two germline ends. Germline V lookup: CDR1 MNHEY, CDR2 SVGAGI. CDR3 region: CASRRTDSNYGYTF. Here the CDR3 DNA reads TGTGCCAGCAGGAGGACAGACTCTAACTATGGCTACACCTTC.

V is TRBV10-3 and J is TRBJ2-1; 11 bases fit TRBD2. The germline gives CDR1 ENHRY, CDR2 SYGVKD. J was trimmed by 8 bases and V by 7 bases; bases with no gene match: 4. The CDR3 is 13 amino acids. CDR3 protein: CAIKLAGVDEQFF. Here the CDR3 DNA reads TGTGCCATCAAACTAGCGGGAGTGGATGAGCAGTTCTTC.

The chain employs TRBV16 and TRBJ2-2; D ambiguous. CDR3 length: 13 amino acids. The germline V gene has CDR1 KGHSY and CDR2 FQNENV. V was shortened by 0 bases and J by 6 bases, with 5 bases between the two germline ends. The CDR3 loop reads CASSQSSAGELFF. CDR3 DNA: TGTGCCAGCAGCCAATCGTCGGCCGGGGAGCTGTTTTTT.

This clone appeared once. This chain links TRBV20-1 with TRBJ1-1, with D tentatively TRBD1 (6 bases). The CDR3 spans 11 residues. Germline assignment: CDR1 DFQATT and CDR2 SNEGSKA (reference sequence). The V gene lost 5 bases and the J gene lost 8 bases, with 12 bases spanning the gap. The CDR3 DNA reads as TGCAGTGCTGGAAAACAGGGAGAAGCTTTCTTT. Translated: CSAGKQGEAFF.

The chain has TRBV28 and TRBJ1-5; tentative D call: TRBD1 (6 bases). Between the trimmed V and J ends, which lost 5 bases and 5 bases, there was a span of 19 bases. CDR3 length equals 16 residues. CDR1 is MDHEN, CDR2 SYDVKM, per germline. The CDR3 region has the DNA TGTGCCAGCAGTCCACCCAGATACAGGGCGTATCAGCCCCAGCATTTT. Protein product: CASSPPRYRAYQPQHF.

The rearrangement links TRBV28 to TRBJ1-3; 9 nucleotides agree with TRBD1. With 6 bases clipped from V and 3 bases from J, the junction kept 9 bases outside the gene matches. The CDR3 extends over 16 amino acids. Germline V gene lookup returns CDR1 MDHEN and CDR2 SYDVKM. The CDR3 loop reads CASSLGGTGSGNTIYF. The CDR3 DNA reads TGTGCCAGCAGCCTAGGGGGGACAGGGAGTGGAAACACCATATATTTT.

V gene TRBV7-6 combines with J gene TRBJ1-6, with 10 bases matching TRBD1. V gave up 5 bases and J gave up 0 bases; unmatched junction bases: 7. The length of the CDR3 is 18 residues. Germline V gene sequence: CDR1 SGHVS, CDR2 FNYEAQ. The CDR3 reads CASSVRDRGASYNSPLHF. The CDR3 region has the DNA TGTGCCAGCAGCGTAAGGGACAGGGGAGCCTCCTATAATTCACCCCTCCACTTT.

V usage is TRBV27 and J usage is TRBJ1-2; 8 nucleotides line up with TRBD1. The V gene end was trimmed by 3 bases and the J gene end by 7 bases; junction bases not matched to a gene: 4. The CDR3 is 13 amino acids. Germline CDR1 and CDR2: MNHEY and SMNVEV (reference sequence). The CDR3 DNA reads as TGTGCCAGCAGTTTCAGGGGGCAGGGTGGCTACACCTTC. It is translated as CASSFRGQGGYTF.

This clone was picked up a small number of times. The genes are TRBV28 and TRBJ1-2, with 7 bases that match TRBD1. CDR3 length equals 16 residues. Germline assignment: CDR1 MDHEN and CDR2 SYDVKM. The J segment lost 4 bases and the V segment lost 2 bases, leaving 10 bases of the junction unmatched. The DNA of the CDR3 is TGTGCCAGCAGTTTAGTGAGTGGAACAGGGGTCTATGGCTACACCTTC. Amino acid sequence: CASSLVSGTGVYGYTF.

The rearrangement joins TRBV28 to TRBJ2-7, with 7 positions matching TRBD1. Germline V CDR1 and CDR2: MDHEN, SYDVKM. This CDR3 has 14 amino acids. The V gene end was trimmed by 10 bases and the J gene end by 0 bases; junction bases not matched to a gene: 9. DNA of the CDR3: TGTGCCATCAACCAGGGGGACAGCTCCTACGAGCAGTACTTC. Its translation is CAINQGDSSYEQYF.

The CDR3 nucleotides are TGTGCCAGCAGTCTCGAGCATAGCAATCAGCCCCAGCATTTT. It specifies CASSLEHSNQPQHF. The V and J genes are TRBV27 and TRBJ1-5; D is unresolved. Germline V CDR1 and CDR2: MNHEY, SMNVEV (reference sequence). The CDR3 runs 14 residues. V was clipped by 5 bases and J by 0 bases, with 8 bases between them.

This sequence joins TRBV19 and TRBJ1-1; D perhaps matches TRBD1 (5 bases). V lost 3 bases to trimming and J lost 1 base, with 9 bases between them. This CDR3 has 14 amino acids. CDR1 is LNHDA and CDR2 is SQIVND in the germline V gene (reference sequence). The CDR3 DNA reads as TGTGCCAGTAGTATTGGGAGGGGGAACACTGAAGCTTTCTTT. This encodes CASSIGRGNTEAFF.

This clone was seen once. The genes are TRBV7-9 and TRBJ2-1, with 8 bases that match TRBD2. V lost 5 bases and J lost 9; bases outside the gene matches: 12. Looked up from germline, CDR1 is SEHNR and CDR2 is FQNEAQ (reference sequence). This CDR3 has 15 amino acids. The CDR3 DNA sequence: TGTGCCAGCAGCCTCGACCTAGCGGGTCGGGGTGAGCAGTTCTTC. It is translated as CASSLDLAGRGEQFF.

This clone was found a few times. The chain links TRBV11-2 to TRBJ2-1; D possibly corresponds to TRBD2 (7 bases). This CDR3 spans 19 amino acids. V gave up 3 bases and J gave up 0 bases, with 21 bases separating them. Germline values: CDR1 SGHAT, CDR2 FQNNGV. CDR3 protein: CASSFGRGLADPSYNEQFF. CDR3 in DNA: TGTGCCAGCAGCTTTGGGCGGGGGCTAGCGGACCCCTCCTACAATGAGCAGTTCTTC.